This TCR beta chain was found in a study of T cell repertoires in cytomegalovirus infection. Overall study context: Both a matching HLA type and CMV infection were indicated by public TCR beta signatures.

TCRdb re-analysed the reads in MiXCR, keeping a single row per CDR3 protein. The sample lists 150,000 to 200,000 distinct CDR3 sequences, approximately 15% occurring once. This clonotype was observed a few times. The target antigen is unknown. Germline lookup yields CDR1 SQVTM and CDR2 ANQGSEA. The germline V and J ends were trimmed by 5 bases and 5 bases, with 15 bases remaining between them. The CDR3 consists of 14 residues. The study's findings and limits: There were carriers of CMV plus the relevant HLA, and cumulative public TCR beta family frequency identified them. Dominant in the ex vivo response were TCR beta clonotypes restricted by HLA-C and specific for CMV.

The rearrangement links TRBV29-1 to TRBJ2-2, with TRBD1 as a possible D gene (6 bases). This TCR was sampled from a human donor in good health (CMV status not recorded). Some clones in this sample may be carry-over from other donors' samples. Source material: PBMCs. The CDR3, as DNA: TGCAGCGTTCGCAGGGGAAGGGGGACCGGGGAGCTGTTTTTT. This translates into CSVRRGRGTGELFF.